One sample yielded the 23 T cell receptor beta chains listed below, sequenced in a study of blood T cell repertoires in COVID-19. Sequencing was performed with immunoSEQ multiplex PCR; in TCRdb, only in-frame clones are kept and a portion is missing. The sample lists hundreds of thousands of clones, about 88% seen once, with around 10% in the top ten. The specimen was peripheral blood. The receptors shown here come from a woman in her twenties or thirties with COVID-19, enrolled during active disease.

About this clone: Other DNA sequences in the same sample also yield this CDR3. This chain joins TRBV28 and TRBJ1-5; the match to TRBD1 covers 11 bases. The J segment lost 6 bases and the V segment lost 6 bases, leaving 4 bases of the junction unmatched. Germline assignment: CDR1 MDHEN and CDR2 SYDVKM. This CDR3 spans 14 amino acids. CDR3 region: CASSRTGGGQPQHF. The CDR3 nucleotides are TGTGCCAGCAGCCGGACAGGGGGCGGTCAGCCCCAGCATTTT.

The chain carries TRBV24-1 and TRBJ1-4, with D maybe TRBD1 (5 bases). Germline V gives CDR1 KGHDR, CDR2 SFDVKD. The CDR3 has 15 amino acids. V gave up 4 bases and J gave up 3 bases, with 11 bases separating them. The CDR3 sequence: CATSDRGAANEKLFF. The CDR3 bases are TGTGCCACCAGTGACCGCGGGGCAGCTAATGAAAAACTGTTTTTT.

The V gene is TRBV2, the J gene TRBJ1-1; 9 bases match TRBD1. The CDR3 sequence is 13 residues long. Per germline, CDR1 SNHLY and CDR2 FYNNEI. V trimming: 7 bases; J trimming: 9 bases; junction bases outside the gene matches: 9. CDR3 protein: CASTTGGVGKAFF. DNA of the CDR3: TGTGCCAGCACAACAGGGGGCGTGGGAAAAGCTTTCTTT.

The chain carries TRBV19 and TRBJ1-5, with 7 bases that match TRBD1. The CDR3 is 16 residues long. The V and J ends lost 4 bases and 3 bases, in that order; junction bases with no gene match: 9. Per germline, CDR1 LNHDA and CDR2 SQIVND (reference sequence). The DNA of the CDR3 is TGTGCCAGTAGTACCTCAGCAGGGGGAAACAATCAGCCCCAGCATTTT. As protein: CASSTSAGGNNQPQHF.

This clone was recorded once. The chain couples TRBV3-1 (or the pseudogene TRBV3-2) to TRBJ2-7; D possibly corresponds to TRBD2 (5 bases). The V and J ends lost 1 base and 3 bases respectively, with 10 bases between them. The CDR3 consists of 14 residues. Germline V gives CDR1 LGHDT, CDR2 YNNKEL (reference sequence). The CDR3 sequence is CASSQAPDFYEQYF. CDR3 in DNA: TGTGCCAGCAGCCAAGCCCCGGACTTCTACGAGCAGTACTTC.

The chain combines TRBV5-4 with TRBJ2-7, with TRBD2 matching over 16 bases. The CDR3 consists of 16 residues. The J segment lost 5 bases and the V segment lost 4 bases, leaving 6 bases of the junction unmatched. Germline CDR1 and CDR2: SGHNT and YYREEE (reference sequence). The CDR3 loop reads CASSLGTSGRDHEQYF. The CDR3 DNA sequence: TGTGCCAGCAGCCTAGGGACTAGCGGGAGGGACCACGAGCAGTACTTC.

This clone was recorded only once. The rearrangement links TRBV29-1 to TRBJ2-2; TRBD1 is a possible D gene (6 bases). Germline CDR1 reads SQVTM; CDR2 reads ANQGSEA. The V and J ends lost 7 bases and 6 bases respectively, with 18 bases between them. The CDR3 is made up of 14 amino acids. The CDR3 sequence is CSALRDIVAGELFF. Written as DNA, the CDR3 is TGCAGCGCTCTCCGGGACATAGTAGCCGGGGAGCTGTTTTTT.

The chain has TRBV2 and TRBJ1-2, with a weak D call TRBD1 (6 bases). The CDR3 runs to 13 residues. Looked up from germline, CDR1 is SNHLY and CDR2 is FYNNEI. V lost 4 bases, J lost 8 bases, and 14 bases lay in between. CDR3 region: CASSVDRGLGYTF. In DNA form, the CDR3 reads TGTGCCAGCAGTGTGGATAGGGGGTTAGGCTACACCTTC. The variable domain in full, completed from reference TRBV2 and TRBJ1-2, reads EPEVTQTPSHQVTQMGQEVILRCVPISNHLYFYWYRQILGQKVEFLVSFYNNEISEKSEIFDDQFSVERPDGSNFTLKIRSTKLEDSAMYFCASSVDRGLGYTFGSGTRLTVV.

The chain combines TRBV12-3 or TRBV12-4 with TRBJ1-5; tentatively, D is TRBD1 (6 bases). This CDR3 spans 13 amino acids. Trimming shortened V by 4 bases and J by 5 bases, and 9 bases separated the two germline ends. DNA for the CDR3: TGTGCCAGCAGTTGGGCAGGGGATCAGCCCCAGCATTTT. Translated: CASSWAGDQPQHF.

The chain joins TRBV6-5 to TRBJ2-1; D not resolved. The CDR3 is made up of 15 amino acids. The ends were cut back, 5 bases at V and 2 bases at J, with 13 bases in the middle. Germline V gene data show CDR1 as MNHEY and CDR2 as SVGAGI. For the CDR3, the DNA is TGTGCCAGCAGTAACGGCGCGGCAGCCTACAATGAGCAGTTCTTC. Translation gives CASSNGAAAYNEQFF.

The rearrangement joins TRBV5-1 to TRBJ2-1; 12 bases align to TRBD2. This CDR3 is built from 15 residues. The junction had 8 bases not matched to a gene; V was cut back by 4 bases and J by 9 bases. Germline loops: CDR1 SGHRS, CDR2 YFSETQ. This CDR3 is CASSETSGRFSEQFF. CDR3 in DNA: TGCGCCAGCAGCGAAACTAGCGGGAGGTTTAGTGAGCAGTTCTTC.

J is TRBJ2-7 and V is TRBV7-2; 8 bases fit TRBD1. Looked up from germline, CDR1 is SGHTA and CDR2 is FQGNSA. Trimming took 1 base from V and 5 from J; bases not matched to a gene: 4. The CDR3 contains 14 residues. In nucleotides, the CDR3 is TGTGCCAGCAGCTTAGGGACAGGGTCCCACGAGCAGTACTTC. Its translation: CASSLGTGSHEQYF.

This clone was seen a single time. The J gene is TRBJ1-4, the V gene TRBV18; perhaps TRBD1 as D (5 bases). The CDR3 loop spans 14 amino acids. V was trimmed by 2 bases and J by 8 bases, leaving 12 bases between them. In germline, CDR1 is KGHSH, CDR2 LQKENI. Here the CDR3 DNA reads TGTGCCAGCTCACCATCCCAGCCAGGGGAAAAACTGTTTTTT. Amino acid sequence: CASSPSQPGEKLFF.

The rearrangement joins TRBV24-1 to TRBJ1-2, with a weak D call TRBD1 (5 bases). Trimming stripped 4 bases from V and 4 bases from J, with 12 bases between. The CDR3 runs to 14 residues. Germline CDR1 is KGHDR and CDR2 is SFDVKD. The CDR3 loop reads CATSDPDSLYGYTF. The CDR3 DNA reads TGTGCCACCAGTGACCCAGACAGTCTCTATGGCTACACCTTC.

DNA of the CDR3: TGTGCCTGGACCCAGAGGTGGGACAGGGGGCCTGGGGCCAACGTCCTGACTTTC. It is translated as CAWTQRWDRGPGANVLTF. The chain combines TRBV30 with TRBJ2-6; 12 bases match TRBD1. The CDR3 length is 18 residues. The V gene end was trimmed by 4 bases and the J gene end by 2 bases; junction bases not matched to a gene: 9. Germline V lookup: CDR1 GTSNPN, CDR2 SVGIG (reference sequence).

This sequence joins TRBV2 and TRBJ1-4; no definite D call. The CDR3 consists of 14 residues. CDR1 SNHLY and CDR2 FYNNEI come from the germline V gene. Trimming removed 8 bases at V and 8 bases at J, with 18 bases between. The CDR3 spells CASQQTVDFEKLFF. CDR3 in DNA: TGTGCCAGCCAGCAGACCGTCGACTTCGAAAAACTGTTTTTT.

V gene TRBV6-5 combines with J gene TRBJ1-1; D remains ambiguous. The germline CDR1 and CDR2 sequences are MNHEY and SVGAGI. The CDR3 extends over 14 amino acids. Trimming took off 3 bases at V and 1 base at J, with 9 bases between the two ends. In DNA, the CDR3 is TGTGCCAGCAGTTATTACGGGAGGAACACTGAAGCTTTCTTT. This sequence encodes CASSYYGRNTEAFF.

The count of this clone is one. J is TRBJ1-5 and V is TRBV4-2; TRBD1 might be the D (5 bases). This CDR3 is built from 14 residues. In germline, CDR1 is LGHNA, CDR2 YNFKEQ. Trimming removed 2 bases at V and 1 base at J, with 6 bases between. The CDR3 nucleotides are TGTGCCAGCAGCCAATCAGGGAGCAATCAGCCCCAGCATTTT. Protein sequence: CASSQSGSNQPQHF.

The chain links TRBV10-3 to TRBJ1-2; D is perhaps TRBD1 (5 bases). This CDR3 contains 14 residues. Germline assignment: CDR1 ENHRY and CDR2 SYGVKD. Trimming removed 5 bases from V and 2 bases from J, with 12 bases in between. The CDR3 sequence: CAISTQDRNYGYTF. The CDR3 DNA is TGTGCCATCAGTACACAAGACAGAAACTATGGCTACACCTTC.

This chain links TRBV6-5 with TRBJ2-3, with D perhaps matching TRBD2 (6 bases). This CDR3 has 14 residues. The V gene lost 5 bases and the J gene lost 6 bases, with 15 bases spanning the gap. Germline V gene sequence: CDR1 MNHEY, CDR2 SVGAGI. The DNA for the CDR3 is TGTGCCAGCAGTCTATTCGGGAGAACTGATACGCAGTATTTT. This encodes CASSLFGRTDTQYF.

The chain uses TRBV5-4 and TRBJ2-3; 9 nucleotides agree with TRBD2. This CDR3 has 16 amino acids. The V gene's germline CDR1 is SGHNT and CDR2 YYREEE (reference sequence). The V segment lost 2 bases and the J segment 2 bases; nucleotides outside the gene matches: 6. CDR3 bases: TGTGCCAGCAGCTTTCGCAGCGGGAGGCCCACAGATACGCAGTATTTT. Protein product: CASSFRSGRPTDTQYF.

The chain links TRBV2 to TRBJ1-5, with a possible D match to TRBD1 (6 bases). Between the trimmed V and J ends, which lost 8 bases and 4 bases, there was a span of 18 bases. The CDR3 is made up of 15 amino acids. Looked up from germline, CDR1 is SNHLY and CDR2 is FYNNEI. In nucleotides, the CDR3 is TGTGCCAGCGCCGGTACAGGGATTGGGAATCAGCCCCAGCATTTT. Protein: CASAGTGIGNQPQHF.

This chain connects TRBV7-2 to TRBJ2-7; the D gene is possibly TRBD2 (6 bases). The germline V gene encodes CDR1 SGHTA and CDR2 FQGNSA. There are 13 residues in the CDR3. The ends were cut back, 8 bases at V and 4 bases at J, with 15 bases in the middle. The CDR3 region is CASAVRGGYEQYF. The DNA for the CDR3 is TGTGCCAGCGCTGTGCGCGGAGGGTACGAGCAGTACTTC.